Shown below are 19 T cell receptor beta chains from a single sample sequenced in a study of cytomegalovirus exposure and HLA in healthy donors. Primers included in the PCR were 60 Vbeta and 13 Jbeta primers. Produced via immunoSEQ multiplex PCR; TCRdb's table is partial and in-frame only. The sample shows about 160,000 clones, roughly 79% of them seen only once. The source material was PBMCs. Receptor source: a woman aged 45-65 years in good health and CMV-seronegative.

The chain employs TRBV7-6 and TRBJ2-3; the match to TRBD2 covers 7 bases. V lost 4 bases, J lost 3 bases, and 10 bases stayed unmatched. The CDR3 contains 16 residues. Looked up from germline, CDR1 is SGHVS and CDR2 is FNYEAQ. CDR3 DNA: TGTGCCAGCAGCTACTTTGCGGGAGCTGAAACAGATACGCAGTATTTT. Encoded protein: CASSYFAGAETDTQYF.

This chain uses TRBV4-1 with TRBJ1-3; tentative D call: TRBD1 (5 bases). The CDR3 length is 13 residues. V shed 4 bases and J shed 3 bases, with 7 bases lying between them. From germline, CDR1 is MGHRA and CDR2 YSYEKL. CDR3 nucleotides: TGCGCCAGCAGCCGGGGGGGTGGAAACACCATATATTTT. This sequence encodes CASSRGGGNTIYF.

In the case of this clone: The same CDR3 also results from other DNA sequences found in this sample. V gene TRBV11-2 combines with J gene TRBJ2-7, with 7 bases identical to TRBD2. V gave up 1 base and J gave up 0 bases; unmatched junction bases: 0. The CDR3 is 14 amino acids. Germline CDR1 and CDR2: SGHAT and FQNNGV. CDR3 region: CASSLGTSSYEQYF. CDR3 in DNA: TGTGCCAGCAGCTTAGGGACTAGCTCCTACGAGCAGTACTTC. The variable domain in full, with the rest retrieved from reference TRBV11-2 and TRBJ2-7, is EAGVAQSPRYKIIEKRQSVAFWCNPISGHATLYWYQQILGQGPKLLIQFQNNGVVDDSQLPKDRFSAERLKGVDSTLKIQPAKLEDSAVYLCASSLGTSSYEQYFGPGTRLTVT.

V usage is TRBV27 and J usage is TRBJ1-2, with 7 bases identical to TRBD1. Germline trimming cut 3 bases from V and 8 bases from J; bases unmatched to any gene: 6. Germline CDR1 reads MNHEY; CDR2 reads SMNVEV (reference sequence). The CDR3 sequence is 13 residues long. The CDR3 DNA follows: TGTGCCAGCAGTTTTATAACAGGGGTCGGCTACACCTTC. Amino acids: CASSFITGVGYTF.

The CDR3 region has the DNA TGTGCCAGCAGTGCGACAGGGGAGGCGAACACCGGGGAGCTGTTTTTT. The encoded protein is CASSATGEANTGELFF. The gene calls are TRBV6-4 and TRBJ2-2; 8 nucleotides agree with TRBD1. The CDR3 is 16 residues long. V shed 4 bases, J shed 0 bases, and the junction held 4 bases outside the gene matches. The germline V gene encodes CDR1 MRHNA and CDR2 SNTAGT.

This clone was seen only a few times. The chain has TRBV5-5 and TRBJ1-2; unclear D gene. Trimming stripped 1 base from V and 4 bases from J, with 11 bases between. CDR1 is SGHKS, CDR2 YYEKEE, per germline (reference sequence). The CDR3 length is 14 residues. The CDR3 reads CASSLIVNSYGYTF. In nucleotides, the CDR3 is TGTGCCAGCAGCTTGATAGTCAACAGCTATGGCTACACCTTC.

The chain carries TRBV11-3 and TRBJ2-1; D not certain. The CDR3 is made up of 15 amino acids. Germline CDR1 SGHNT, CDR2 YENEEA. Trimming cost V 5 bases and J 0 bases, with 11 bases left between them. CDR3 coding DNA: TGTGCCAGCAGCGTAGTGAGTAGCTCCTACAATGAGCAGTTCTTC. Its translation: CASSVVSSSYNEQFF.

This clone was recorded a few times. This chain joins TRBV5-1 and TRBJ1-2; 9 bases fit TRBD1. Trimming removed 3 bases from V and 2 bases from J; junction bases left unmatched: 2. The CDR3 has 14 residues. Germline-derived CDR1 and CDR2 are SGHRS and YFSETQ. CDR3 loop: CASSWGQGNYGYTF. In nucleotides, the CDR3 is TGCGCCAGCAGCTGGGGACAGGGCAACTATGGCTACACCTTC.

The CDR3: CASSLRGGMGETQYF. The CDR3, as DNA: TGCGCCAGCAGCCTAAGAGGGGGTATGGGAGAGACCCAGTACTTC. This chain joins TRBV4-3 and TRBJ2-5, with D possibly matching TRBD1 (6 bases). This CDR3 comprises 15 residues. The germline gives CDR1 LGHNA, CDR2 YSLEER. V was cut by 4 bases and J by 4 bases, with 16 bases left in between.

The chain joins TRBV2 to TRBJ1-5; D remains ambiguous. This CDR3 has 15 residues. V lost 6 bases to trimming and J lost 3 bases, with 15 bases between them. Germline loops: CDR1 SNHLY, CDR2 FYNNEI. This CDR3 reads CASRRTDNVNQPQHF. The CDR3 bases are TGTGCCAGCAGGAGGACTGACAATGTCAATCAGCCCCAGCATTTT.

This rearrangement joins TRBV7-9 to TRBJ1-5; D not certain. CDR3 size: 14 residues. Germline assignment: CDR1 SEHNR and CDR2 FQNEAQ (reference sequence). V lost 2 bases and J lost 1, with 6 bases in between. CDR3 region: CASSLWESNQPQHF. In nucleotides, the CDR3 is TGTGCCAGCAGCTTATGGGAGAGCAATCAGCCCCAGCATTTT.

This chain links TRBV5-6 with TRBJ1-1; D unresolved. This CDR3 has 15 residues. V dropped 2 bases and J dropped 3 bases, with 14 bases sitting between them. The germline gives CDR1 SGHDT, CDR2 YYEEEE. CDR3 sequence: CASSLRRSPYTEAFF. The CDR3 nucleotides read TGTGCCAGCAGCTTAAGGAGATCTCCCTACACTGAAGCTTTCTTT.

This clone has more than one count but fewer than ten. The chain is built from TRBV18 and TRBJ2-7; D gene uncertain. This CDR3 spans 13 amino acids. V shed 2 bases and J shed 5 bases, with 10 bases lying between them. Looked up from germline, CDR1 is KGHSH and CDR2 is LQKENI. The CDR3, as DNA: TGTGCCAGCTCACCAACACAGAGCCACGAGCAGTACTTC. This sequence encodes CASSPTQSHEQYF. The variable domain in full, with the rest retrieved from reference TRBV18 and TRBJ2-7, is NAGVMQNPRHLVRRRGQEARLRCSPMKGHSHVYWYRQLPEEGLKFMVYLQKENIIDESGMPKERFSAEFPKEGPSILRIQQVVRGDSAAYFCASSPTQSHEQYFGPGTRLTVT.

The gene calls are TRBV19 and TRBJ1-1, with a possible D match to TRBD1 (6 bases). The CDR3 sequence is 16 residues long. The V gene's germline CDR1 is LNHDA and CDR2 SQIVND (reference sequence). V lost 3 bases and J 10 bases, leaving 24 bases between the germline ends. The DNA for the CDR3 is TGTGCCAGTAGTATTGGGGTCTCGGGGACACTCCGGGGAGCTTTCTTT. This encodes CASSIGVSGTLRGAFF.

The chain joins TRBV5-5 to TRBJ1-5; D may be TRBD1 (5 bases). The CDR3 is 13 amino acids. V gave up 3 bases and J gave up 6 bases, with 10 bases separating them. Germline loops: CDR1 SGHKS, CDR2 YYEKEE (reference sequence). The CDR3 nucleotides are TGTGCCAGCAGCTCAGGGTTAATTCAGCCCCAGCATTTT. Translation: CASSSGLIQPQHF.

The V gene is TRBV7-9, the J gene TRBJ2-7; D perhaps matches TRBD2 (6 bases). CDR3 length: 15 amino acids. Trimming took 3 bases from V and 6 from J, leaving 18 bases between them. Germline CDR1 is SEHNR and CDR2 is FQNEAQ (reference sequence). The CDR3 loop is CASSFPSGSPSEQYF. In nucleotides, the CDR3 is TGTGCCAGCAGCTTCCCGTCCGGGAGTCCCTCCGAGCAGTACTTC. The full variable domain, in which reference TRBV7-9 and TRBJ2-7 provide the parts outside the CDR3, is DTGVSQNPRHKITKRGQNVTFRCDPISEHNRLYWYRQTLGQGPEFLTYFQNEAQLEKSRLLSDRFSAERPKGSFSTLEIQRTEQGDSAMYLCASSFPSGSPSEQYFGPGTRLTVT.

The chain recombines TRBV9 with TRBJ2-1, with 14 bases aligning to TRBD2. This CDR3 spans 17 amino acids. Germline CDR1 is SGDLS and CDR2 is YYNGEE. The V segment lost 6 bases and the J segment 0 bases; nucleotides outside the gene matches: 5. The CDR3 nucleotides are TGTGCCAGCACCGGACTAGCGGGAGGTAGCTCCTACAATGAGCAGTTCTTC. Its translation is CASTGLAGGSSYNEQFF.

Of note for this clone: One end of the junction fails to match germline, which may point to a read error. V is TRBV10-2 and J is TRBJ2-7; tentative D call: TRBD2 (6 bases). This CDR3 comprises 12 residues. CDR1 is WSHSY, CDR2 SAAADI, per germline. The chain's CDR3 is CASSTSSNEQYF. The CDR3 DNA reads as TGCGCCAGCAGTACTAGCTCCAACGAGCAGTACTTC.

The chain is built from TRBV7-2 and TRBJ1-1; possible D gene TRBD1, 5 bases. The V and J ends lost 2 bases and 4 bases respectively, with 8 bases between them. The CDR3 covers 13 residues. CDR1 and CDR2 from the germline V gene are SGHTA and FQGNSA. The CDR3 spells CASSLQGGTEAFF. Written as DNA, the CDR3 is TGTGCCAGCAGCTTACAGGGAGGCACTGAAGCTTTCTTT. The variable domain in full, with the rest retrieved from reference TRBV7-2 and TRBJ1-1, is GAGVSQSPSNKVTEKGKDVELRCDPISGHTALYWYRQSLGQGLEFLIYFQGNSAPDKSGLPSDRFSAERTGGSVSTLTIQRTQQEDSAVYLCASSLQGGTEAFFGQGTRLTVV.